This TCR beta chain derives from a study of sequential checkpoint blockade in melanoma. Libraries were prepared by immunoSEQ multiplex PCR; TCRdb keeps only in-frame clonotypes and omits some of them. In the table there are roughly 18,000 clones, approximately 74% of which are singletons. This clone was observed once. Sequence at one end of the junction differs from germline and may be a read error. This same CDR3 is encoded by further DNA sequences in the sample. Germline CDR1 is MNHNS and CDR2 is SASEGT. The CDR3 is 16 residues long. Treatment specified: randomized to nivolumab then ipilimumab (arm A) or the reverse (arm B).

The clonotype was recovered from a human donor with melanoma. The material was CD8+ T cells sorted from blood (inferred from file names), obtained from a patient given nivolumab and ipilimumab in sequence. The rearrangement joins TRBV6-1 to TRBJ1-5; weak D call: TRBD1 (5 bases). The CDR3 DNA reads TGTGCTAGCAGTGAAGAGGCAGGGCTTGGCAATCAGCCCCAGCATTTT. It yields the protein CASSEEAGLGNQPQHF.